This is a list of T cell receptor beta chains from one sample in a study of blood T cell repertoires in COVID-19. Clones were sequenced by immunoSEQ multiplex PCR, and TCRdb holds only the in-frame ones, with some missing. The sample includes roughly 220,000 clones, 80% to 90% of them seen just once. Specimen: peripheral blood. The receptors stem from a man aged 25 to 40 with active or convalescent COVID-19. Both conserved end residues are part of each CDR3. D genes are given only for firm matches.

v_gene,d_gene,j_gene,CDR3aa,CDR3nt
TRBV11-2,TRBD2,TRBJ2-5,CASHPPPASGRKTQYF,TGTGCCAGCCACCCACCCCCGGCTAGCGGGAGAAAGACCCAGTACTTC
TRBV27,.,TRBJ2-3,CASRSSTDTQYF,TGTGCCAGCAGATCTAGCACAGATACGCAGTATTTT
TRBV4-1,.,TRBJ2-1,CASSRADNEQFF,TGCGCCAGCAGCCGAGCGGACAATGAGCAGTTCTTC
TRBV4-3,TRBD2,TRBJ2-1,CASSQDSGEGRDEQFF,TGCGCCAGCAGCCAAGACTCGGGGGAGGGCCGCGATGAGCAGTTCTTC
TRBV11-2,TRBD1,TRBJ2-3,CASNERGPMGQYF,TGTGCCAGCAACGAAAGGGGGCCCATGGGGCAGTATTTT
TRBV4-3,.,TRBJ1-6,CASSQVVLLSYNSPLHF,TGCGCCAGCAGCCAAGTAGTCCTATTATCCTATAATTCACCCCTCCACTTT
TRBV30,.,TRBJ2-1,CAWADGNEQFF,TGTGCCTGGGCAGATGGCAATGAGCAGTTCTTC
TRBV19,.,TRBJ1-1,CASSSQYYMNTEAFF,TGTGCCAGTAGTTCCCAGTACTACATGAACACTGAAGCTTTCTTT
TRBV9,.,TRBJ2-7,CASSGHQGFYEQYF,TGTGCCAGCAGCGGGCACCAGGGATTCTACGAGCAGTACTTC
TRBV28,TRBD1,TRBJ1-2,CASSIQGDGDGYTF,TGTGCCAGCAGCATACAGGGGGATGGAGATGGCTACACCTTC
TRBV5-8,.,TRBJ1-1,CASSFGLTEAFF,TGTGCCAGCAGCTTTGGACTAACTGAAGCTTTCTTT
TRBV19,.,TRBJ1-2,CASSIRGLSLYGYTF,TGTGCCAGTAGTATAAGGGGCCTCTCTCTCTATGGCTACACCTTC
TRBV5-5,.,TRBJ1-6,CASSLAGRALHF,TGTGCCAGCAGCTTGGCCGGCAGGGCCCTCCACTTT
TRBV5-1,.,TRBJ1-1,CASNEQTMNTEAFF,TGCGCCAGCAATGAACAGACGATGAACACTGAAGCTTTCTTT
TRBV7-9,.,TRBJ2-3,CASSLWRAGTDTQYF,TGTGCCAGCAGCTTGTGGAGGGCCGGCACAGATACGCAGTATTTT
TRBV7-9,TRBD1,TRBJ2-2,CAAGAWDRGNSNTGELFF,TGTGCCGCGGGGGCCTGGGACAGGGGGAACTCGAACACCGGGGAGCTGTTTTTT